This T cell receptor (beta chain) appears in the sequencing data of a study of shared clonotypes between healthy human individuals. Study overall: The donor pool was made up of two women and three men aged 18 to 49. Study-wide findings and caveats: On the whole, naive subsets had larger estimated richness than memory subsets had.

Repertoires were generated with immunoSEQ multiplex PCR, while TCRdb's copy carries only in-frame clones and drops some. The table records 1,400,000 or so clones, 98% of them present only once. Points on this clone: Its specificity is not known.

CDR1 and CDR2 from the germline V gene are SGHDN and FVKESK. V dropped 2 bases and J dropped 10 bases, with 20 bases sitting between them. This CDR3 comprises 15 residues. Only Caucasian adults living in Nashville, Tennessee served as donors. The split of CD4+ cells yielded CD45RA+ naive and CD45RA-negative memory subsets. This clonotype was obtained from a man aged 25 to 40 in good health. Sequencing was carried out using naive CD4+ T cells sorted from blood. Noted subset: CD45RA+ positively selected. This sequence joins TRBV14 and TRBJ1-1; TRBD1 is a possible D gene (5 bases). CDR3 region: CASSQTAGQGVIAFF. The CDR3 bases are TGTGCCAGCAGCCAAACAGCGGGGCAGGGAGTTATAGCTTTCTTT.